The 19 T cell receptor beta chains below were found in one sample sequenced in a study of cytomegalovirus exposure and HLA in healthy donors. The PCR was carried out with 60 Vbeta primers and 13 Jbeta primers. Sequencing was performed with immunoSEQ multiplex PCR; in TCRdb, only in-frame clones are kept and a portion is missing. The table lists about 150,000 clones, about four fifths of them singletons. Sequenced sample: PBMCs. The source of these receptors is a boy aged 2 to 10 in good health and CMV-seronegative.

The V gene is TRBV29-1, the J gene TRBJ2-1, with a possible D match to TRBD1 (5 bases). The CDR3 length is 14 residues. The germline gives CDR1 SQVTM, CDR2 ANQGSEA. Trimming took off 8 bases at V and 0 bases at J, with 14 bases between the two ends. CDR3 bases: TGCAGCTCCCAGGGTAAATACTCCTACAATGAGCAGTTCTTC. Translation: CSSQGKYSYNEQFF.

The chain carries TRBV7-9 and TRBJ2-1; TRBD2 aligns across 11 bases. Unmatched junction bases numbered 6, after V lost 2 bases and J lost 6 bases. This CDR3 has 16 residues. CDR1 is SEHNR, CDR2 FQNEAQ, per germline (reference sequence). CDR3 sequence reads: CASSLRTSGLFNEQFF. As DNA, the CDR3 is TGTGCCAGCAGCTTAAGGACTAGCGGGCTGTTCAATGAGCAGTTCTTC.

The genes are TRBV5-1 and TRBJ2-2; D perhaps matches TRBD2 (5 bases). Germline CDR1 reads SGHRS; CDR2 reads YFSETQ. The CDR3 length is 13 residues. V lost 4 bases and J lost 5, with 9 bases in between. CDR3: CASSNGETGELFF. The CDR3 DNA reads as TGCGCCAGCAGCAACGGGGAAACCGGGGAGCTGTTTTTT.

V usage is TRBV19 and J usage is TRBJ1-5, with 8 bases lining up with TRBD1. The CDR3 length is 17 residues. V was pared by 3 bases and J by 3 bases, with 10 bases of the junction left unmatched. Per the germline V gene, CDR1 is LNHDA and CDR2 is SQIVND (reference sequence). CDR3 in DNA: TGTGCCAGTAGTATTTGGGCAGGGGGCCTAAACAATCAGCCCCAGCATTTT. It specifies CASSIWAGGLNNQPQHF.

This clone was seen more than once but under ten times. The chain recombines TRBV19 with TRBJ1-5; TRBD1 agrees at 12 bases. The CDR3 totals 15 residues. Germline V lookup: CDR1 LNHDA, CDR2 SQIVND (reference sequence). After removal of 3 bases from V and 7 bases from J, the junction contained 4 bases not matched to a gene. CDR3 nucleotide sequence: TGTGCCAGTAGTATCCGGGACAGGGGGCACCAGCCCCAGCATTTT. This codes for CASSIRDRGHQPQHF. The full variable domain, with the rest looked up from reference TRBV19 and TRBJ1-5, is DGGITQSPKYLFRKEGQNVTLSCEQNLNHDAMYWYRQDPGQGLRLIYYSQIVNDFQKGDIAEGYSVSREKKESFPLTVTSAQKNPTAFYLCASSIRDRGHQPQHFGDGTRLSIL.

The chain carries TRBV9 and TRBJ2-5; tentatively, D is TRBD1 (6 bases). V dropped 4 bases and J dropped 0 bases, with 19 bases sitting between them. CDR1 and CDR2 (germline): SGDLS, YYNGEE. CDR3 length equals 17 residues. CDR3 in amino acids: CASSTLRGGPYQETQYF. CDR3 DNA: TGTGCCAGCAGCACCCTTAGAGGGGGTCCGTACCAAGAGACCCAGTACTTC.

J is TRBJ1-5 and V is TRBV6-1, with D perhaps matching TRBD1 (5 bases). Germline assignment: CDR1 MNHNS and CDR2 SASEGT. The CDR3 sequence is 15 residues long. Trimming pared 2 bases from V and 3 bases from J, leaving 11 bases between. CDR3 amino acids: CASSELTGDNQPQHF. CDR3 nucleotide sequence: TGTGCCAGCAGTGAACTCACGGGGGACAATCAGCCCCAGCATTTT.

The chain employs TRBV4-2 and TRBJ2-5; tentative D call: TRBD2 (5 bases). The last part of the DNA fits TRBJ2-7 better; the J call may be wrong. Germline V lookup: CDR1 LGHNA, CDR2 YNFKEQ. The CDR3 totals 17 residues. The CDR3 DNA follows: TGTGCCAGCAGCCAAGGATATCAGGCGGGCCTTACCTACGAGCAGTACTTC. It encodes CASSQGYQAGLTYEQYF.

To note about this clone: One junction end does not reproduce the germline sequence, and a read error may be involved. The CDR3 spells CASSDPGNAGELFF. The CDR3 nucleotides are TGCGCCAGCAGTGATCCCGGGAACGCCGGGGAGCTGTTTTTT. V is TRBV10-1 and J is TRBJ2-2; a weak D match, TRBD2 (5 bases). The CDR3 has 14 amino acids. Germline loops: CDR1 WNHNN, CDR2 SYGVQD (reference sequence).

The gene calls are TRBV5-4 and TRBJ2-2; D is possibly TRBD2 (6 bases). V was clipped by 0 bases and J by 6 bases, with 12 bases between them. There are 15 residues in the CDR3. CDR1 and CDR2 (germline): SGHNT, YYREEE (reference sequence). The CDR3 sequence is CASSLAGASSGELFF. CDR3 sequence (DNA): TGTGCCAGCAGCTTGGCGGGAGCTTCATCCGGGGAGCTGTTTTTT.

Comments on this clone: The sample holds other DNA sequences that translate to the same CDR3. The gene calls are TRBV9 and TRBJ2-5; 10 positions agree with TRBD2. Germline CDR1 is SGDLS and CDR2 is YYNGEE. CDR3 length: 16 residues. Trimming removed 10 bases from V and 4 bases from J; junction bases left unmatched: 16. The CDR3 DNA reads as TGTGCCTCCAACGCGGGTAGCGGGAGGTCGGGAGAGACCCAGTACTTC. It translates to CASNAGSGRSGETQYF.

This clone was detected only a few times. The genes are TRBV6-6 and TRBJ1-2, with TRBD1 as a possible D gene (6 bases). The germline gives CDR1 MNHNY, CDR2 SVGAGI (reference sequence). V was pared by 0 bases and J by 4 bases, with 6 bases between. The CDR3 extends over 13 amino acids. CDR3 amino acids: CASSYSTGYGYTF. Here the CDR3 DNA reads TGTGCCAGCAGTTACTCGACAGGCTATGGCTACACCTTC.

The chain has TRBV7-2 and TRBJ2-5; D is perhaps TRBD2 (6 bases). Germline V lookup: CDR1 SGHTA, CDR2 FQGNSA. CDR3 length: 14 residues. V was cut by 2 bases and J by 3 bases, with 10 bases left in between. In DNA form, the CDR3 reads TGTGCCAGCAGCTTAAGCGGGCCCAAAGAGACCCAGTACTTC. It specifies CASSLSGPKETQYF.

This chain links TRBV28 with TRBJ2-5, with D perhaps TRBD2 (6 bases). The germline V gene encodes CDR1 MDHEN and CDR2 SYDVKM. This CDR3 is built from 17 residues. Trimming stripped 1 base from V and 4 bases from J, with 19 bases between. In DNA, the CDR3 is TGTGCCAGCAGTTTATTCGGGGGAACTCAATTCGGAGAGACCCAGTACTTC. Translating it yields CASSLFGGTQFGETQYF.

The chain is built from TRBV28 and TRBJ1-1; TRBD1 matches at 9 bases. Trimming cost V 6 bases and J 3 bases; bases outside gene matches: 8. Germline CDR1 MDHEN, CDR2 SYDVKM. The CDR3 has 15 residues. The CDR3 here is CASRVEQGAHTEAFF. The DNA of the CDR3 is TGTGCCAGCAGAGTGGAACAGGGGGCTCACACTGAAGCTTTCTTT.

This chain uses TRBV2 with TRBJ2-5; 8 nucleotides match TRBD2. The CDR3 spans 14 residues. Germline V gene lookup returns CDR1 SNHLY and CDR2 FYNNEI. The trim removed 6 bases at V and 1 base at J, leaving 4 bases unmatched. The CDR3 DNA follows: TGTGCCAGCAGACTAACTAGCGGCCAAGAGACCCAGTACTTC. It specifies CASRLTSGQETQYF.

The chain has TRBV7-2 and TRBJ2-1; 11 bases line up with TRBD2. The J segment lost 8 bases and the V segment lost 4 bases, leaving 7 bases of the junction unmatched. Germline-derived CDR1 and CDR2 are SGHTA and FQGNSA. The CDR3 has 15 residues. CDR3 loop: CASSSTSGNTDEQFF. CDR3 bases: TGTGCCAGCAGCTCGACTAGCGGGAATACAGATGAGCAGTTCTTC.

V and J are TRBV7-2 and TRBJ1-1; 9 positions match TRBD1. The CDR3 has 15 residues. Per germline, CDR1 SGHTA and CDR2 FQGNSA. V lost 5 bases, J lost 4 bases, and 8 bases stayed unmatched. In nucleotides, the CDR3 is TGTGCCAGCAGCGGTCACAGGGGGCAAGGCACTGAAGCTTTCTTT. It translates to CASSGHRGQGTEAFF.

V is TRBV28 and J is TRBJ2-5; 11 bases are a match to TRBD2. J gave up 5 bases and V 6 bases, and 11 bases lay outside the gene matches. CDR1 and CDR2 from the germline V gene are MDHEN and SYDVKM. This CDR3 is 16 amino acids long. CDR3 DNA: TGTGCCAGCAGGGGATTAGCGGGAGGGCCTCGGGAGACCCAGTACTTC. Amino acid sequence: CASRGLAGGPRETQYF.